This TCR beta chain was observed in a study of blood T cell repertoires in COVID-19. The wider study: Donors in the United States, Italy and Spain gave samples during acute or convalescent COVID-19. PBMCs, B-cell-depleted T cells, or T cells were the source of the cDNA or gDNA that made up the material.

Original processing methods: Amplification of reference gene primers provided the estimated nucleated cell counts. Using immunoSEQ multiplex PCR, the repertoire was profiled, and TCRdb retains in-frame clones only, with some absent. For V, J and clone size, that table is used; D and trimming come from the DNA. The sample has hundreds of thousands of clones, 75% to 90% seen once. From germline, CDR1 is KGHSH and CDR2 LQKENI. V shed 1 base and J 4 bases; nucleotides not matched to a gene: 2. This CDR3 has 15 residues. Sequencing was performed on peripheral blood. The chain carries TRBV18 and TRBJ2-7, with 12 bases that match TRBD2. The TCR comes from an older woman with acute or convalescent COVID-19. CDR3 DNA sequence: TGTGCCAGCTCACCACGGACTAGCGGGGATTACGAGCAGTACTTC. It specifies CASSPRTSGDYEQYF.